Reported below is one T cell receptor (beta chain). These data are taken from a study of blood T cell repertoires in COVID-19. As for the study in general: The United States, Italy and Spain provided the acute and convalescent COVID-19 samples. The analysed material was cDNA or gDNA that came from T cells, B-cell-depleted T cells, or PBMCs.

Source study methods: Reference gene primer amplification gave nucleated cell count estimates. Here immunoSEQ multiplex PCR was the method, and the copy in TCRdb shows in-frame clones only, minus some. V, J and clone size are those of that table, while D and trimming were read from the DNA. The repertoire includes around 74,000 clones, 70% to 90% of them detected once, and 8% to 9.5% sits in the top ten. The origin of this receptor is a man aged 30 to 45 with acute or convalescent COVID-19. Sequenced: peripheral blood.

CDR3 in amino acids: CASRQGGNTEAFF. The CDR3 DNA is TGTGCCAGCCGACAGGGTGGGAACACTGAAGCTTTCTTT. This chain joins TRBV6-5 and TRBJ1-1; 7 nucleotides align to TRBD1. The length of the CDR3 is 13 residues. Germline CDR1 and CDR2: MNHEY and SVGAGI. Trimming took 8 bases from V and 1 from J; bases not matched to a gene: 4.